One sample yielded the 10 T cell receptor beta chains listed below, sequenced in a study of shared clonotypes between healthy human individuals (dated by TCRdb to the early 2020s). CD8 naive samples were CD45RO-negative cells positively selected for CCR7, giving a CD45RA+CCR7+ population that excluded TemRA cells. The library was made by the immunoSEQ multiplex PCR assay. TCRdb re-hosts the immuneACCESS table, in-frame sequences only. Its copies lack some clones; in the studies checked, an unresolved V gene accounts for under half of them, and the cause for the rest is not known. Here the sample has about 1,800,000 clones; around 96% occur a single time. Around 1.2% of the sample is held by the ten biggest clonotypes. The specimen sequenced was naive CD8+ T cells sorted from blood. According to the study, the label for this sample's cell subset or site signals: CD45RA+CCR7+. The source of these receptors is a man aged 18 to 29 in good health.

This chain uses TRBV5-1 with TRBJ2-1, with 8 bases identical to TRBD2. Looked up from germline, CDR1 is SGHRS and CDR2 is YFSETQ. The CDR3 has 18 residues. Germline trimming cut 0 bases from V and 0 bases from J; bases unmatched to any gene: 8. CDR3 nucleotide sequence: TGCGCCAGCAGCTTGGAAAGCGGCGGGAGGCCCTCCTACAATGAGCAGTTCTTC. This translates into CASSLESGGRPSYNEQFF.

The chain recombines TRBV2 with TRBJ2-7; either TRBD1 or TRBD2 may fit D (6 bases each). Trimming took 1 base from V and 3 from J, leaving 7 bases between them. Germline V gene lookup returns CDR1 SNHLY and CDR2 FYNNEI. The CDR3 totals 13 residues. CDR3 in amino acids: CASSEEGGYEQYF. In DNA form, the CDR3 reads TGTGCCAGCAGTGAAGAGGGGGGCTACGAGCAGTACTTC.

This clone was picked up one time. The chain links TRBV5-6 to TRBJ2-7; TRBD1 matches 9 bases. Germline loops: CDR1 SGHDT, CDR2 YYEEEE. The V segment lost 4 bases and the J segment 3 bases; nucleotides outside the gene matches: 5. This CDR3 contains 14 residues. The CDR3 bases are TGTGCCAGCAGCCCAACGGACAGGGGCTACGAGCAGTACTTC. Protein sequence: CASSPTDRGYEQYF.

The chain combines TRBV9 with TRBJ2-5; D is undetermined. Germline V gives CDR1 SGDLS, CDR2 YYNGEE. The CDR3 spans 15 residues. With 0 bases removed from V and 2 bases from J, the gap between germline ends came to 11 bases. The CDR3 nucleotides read TGTGCCAGCAGCGTAGCGGCAGGATCACAAGAGACCCAGTACTTC. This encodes CASSVAAGSQETQYF.

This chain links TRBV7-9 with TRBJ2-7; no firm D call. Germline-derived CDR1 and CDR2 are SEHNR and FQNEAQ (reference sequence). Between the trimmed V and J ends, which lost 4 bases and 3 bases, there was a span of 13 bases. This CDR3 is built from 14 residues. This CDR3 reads CASSSPGQNYEQYF. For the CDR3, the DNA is TGTGCCAGCAGCTCGCCGGGTCAGAACTACGAGCAGTACTTC.

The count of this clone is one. The CDR3 spells CASSFGQETQYF. As DNA, the CDR3 is TGTGCCAGCAGCTTCGGACAAGAGACCCAGTACTTC. This rearrangement joins TRBV11-2 to TRBJ2-5; no clear D. The V end was cut by 3 bases, the J end by 2 bases, with 4 bases between. The CDR3 is 12 residues long. Germline lookup yields CDR1 SGHAT and CDR2 FQNNGV.

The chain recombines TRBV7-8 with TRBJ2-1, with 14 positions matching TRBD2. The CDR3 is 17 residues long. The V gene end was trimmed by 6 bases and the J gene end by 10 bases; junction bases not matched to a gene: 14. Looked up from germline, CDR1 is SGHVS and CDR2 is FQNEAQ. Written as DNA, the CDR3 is TGTGCCAGCAGGACCGTTGGGACTAGCGGGAGACCCGGCGAGCAGTTCTTC. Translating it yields CASRTVGTSGRPGEQFF. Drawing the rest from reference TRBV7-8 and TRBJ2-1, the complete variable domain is GAGVSQSPRYKVAKRGQDVALRCDPISGHVSLFWYQQALGQGPEFLTYFQNEAQLDKSGLPSDRFFAERPEGSVSTLKIQRTQQEDSAVYLCASRTVGTSGRPGEQFFGPGTRLTVL.

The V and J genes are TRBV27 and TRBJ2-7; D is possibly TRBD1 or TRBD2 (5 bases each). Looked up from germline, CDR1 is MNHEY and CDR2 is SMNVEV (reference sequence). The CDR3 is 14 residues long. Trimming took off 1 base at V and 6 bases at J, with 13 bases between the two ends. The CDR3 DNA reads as TGTGCCAGCAGTTTATGGGGCGGGTCGAGCGAGCAGTACTTC. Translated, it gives CASSLWGGSSEQYF.

The chain's CDR3 is CASSDVGQGAGNTIYF. The DNA for the CDR3 is TGTGCCAGCAGCGACGTTGGACAGGGGGCGGGAAACACCATATATTTT. The chain employs TRBV4-2 and TRBJ1-3; 11 nucleotides match TRBD1. The CDR3 loop spans 16 amino acids. Germline CDR1 LGHNA, CDR2 YNFKEQ. The V segment lost 5 bases and the J segment 4 bases; nucleotides outside the gene matches: 7.

The CDR3 nucleotides are TGTGCCAGCAGTTCCCCCGCCCCGGTAGGGCAAGAGACCCAGTACTTC. This codes for CASSSPAPVGQETQYF. This chain joins TRBV27 and TRBJ2-5; unclear D gene. The CDR3 is made up of 16 amino acids. Trimming left V 4 bases short and J 2 bases short, with 17 bases between. Germline CDR1 MNHEY, CDR2 SMNVEV (reference sequence).